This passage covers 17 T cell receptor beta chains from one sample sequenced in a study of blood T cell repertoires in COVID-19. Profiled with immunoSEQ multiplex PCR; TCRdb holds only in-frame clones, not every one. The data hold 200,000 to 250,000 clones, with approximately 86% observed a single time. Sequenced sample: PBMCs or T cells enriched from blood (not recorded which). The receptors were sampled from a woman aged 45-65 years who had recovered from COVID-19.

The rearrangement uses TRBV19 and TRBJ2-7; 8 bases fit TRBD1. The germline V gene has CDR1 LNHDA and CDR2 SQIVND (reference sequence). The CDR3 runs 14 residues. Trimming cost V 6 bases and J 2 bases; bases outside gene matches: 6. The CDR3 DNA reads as TGTGCCAGTAGGACGGGACAGGCCCCCTACGAGCAGTACTTC. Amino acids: CASRTGQAPYEQYF.

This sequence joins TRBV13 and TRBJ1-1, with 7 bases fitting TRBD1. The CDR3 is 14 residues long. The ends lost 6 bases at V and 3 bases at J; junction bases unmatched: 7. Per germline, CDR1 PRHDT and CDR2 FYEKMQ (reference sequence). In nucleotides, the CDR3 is TGTGCCAGCAGTCAAAGACAGGGAGACACTGAAGCTTTCTTT. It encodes CASSQRQGDTEAFF.

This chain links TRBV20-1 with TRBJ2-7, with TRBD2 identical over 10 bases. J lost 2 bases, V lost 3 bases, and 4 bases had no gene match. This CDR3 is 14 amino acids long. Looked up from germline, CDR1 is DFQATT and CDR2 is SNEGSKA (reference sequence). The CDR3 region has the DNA TGCAGTGCTAGTTCACTAGCGGGACCCTACGAGCAGTACTTC. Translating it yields CSASSLAGPYEQYF.

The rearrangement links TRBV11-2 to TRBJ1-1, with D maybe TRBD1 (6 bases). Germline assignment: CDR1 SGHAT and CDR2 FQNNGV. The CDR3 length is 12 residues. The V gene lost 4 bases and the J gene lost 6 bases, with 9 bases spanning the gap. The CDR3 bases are TGTGCCAGCAGCTCCAGGGGTGCTGAAGCTTTCTTT. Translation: CASSSRGAEAFF.

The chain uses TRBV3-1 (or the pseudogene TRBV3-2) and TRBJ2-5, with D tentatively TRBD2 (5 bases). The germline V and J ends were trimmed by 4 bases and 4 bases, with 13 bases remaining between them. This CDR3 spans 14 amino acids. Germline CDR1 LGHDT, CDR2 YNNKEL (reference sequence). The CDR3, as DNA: TGTGCCAGCAGCCCATCGGGGATGGCAGAGACCCAGTACTTC. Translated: CASSPSGMAETQYF.

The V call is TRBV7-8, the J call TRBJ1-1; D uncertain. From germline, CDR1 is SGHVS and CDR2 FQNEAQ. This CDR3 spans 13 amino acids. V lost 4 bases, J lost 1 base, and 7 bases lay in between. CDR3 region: CASSSRGNTEAFF. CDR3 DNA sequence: TGTGCCAGCAGCTCCCGGGGGAACACTGAAGCTTTCTTT.

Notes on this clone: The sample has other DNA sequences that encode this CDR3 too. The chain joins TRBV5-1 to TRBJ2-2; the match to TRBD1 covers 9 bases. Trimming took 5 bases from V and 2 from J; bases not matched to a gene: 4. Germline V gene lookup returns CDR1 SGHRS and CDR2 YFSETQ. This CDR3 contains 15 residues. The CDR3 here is CASRPGQGNTGELFF. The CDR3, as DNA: TGCGCCAGCAGACCGGGACAGGGTAACACCGGGGAGCTGTTTTTT.

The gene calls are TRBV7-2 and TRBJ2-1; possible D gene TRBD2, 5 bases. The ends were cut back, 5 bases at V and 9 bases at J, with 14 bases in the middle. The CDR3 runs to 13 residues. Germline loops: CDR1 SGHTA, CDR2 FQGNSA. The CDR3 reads CASSQLGLPEQFF. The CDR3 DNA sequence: TGTGCCAGCAGCCAGCTAGGACTCCCTGAGCAGTTCTTC.

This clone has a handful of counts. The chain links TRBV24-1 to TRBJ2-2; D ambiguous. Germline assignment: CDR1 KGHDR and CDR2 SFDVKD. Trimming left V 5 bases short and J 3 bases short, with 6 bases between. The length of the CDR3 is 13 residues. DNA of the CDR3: TGTGCCACCAGTGGCAGTCACACCGGGGAGCTGTTTTTT. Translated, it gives CATSGSHTGELFF.

The CDR3 loop is CASSLRGHSNQPQHF. Written as DNA, the CDR3 is TGTGCCAGCAGCTTACGGGGACATAGCAATCAGCCCCAGCATTTT. The rearrangement uses TRBV5-8 and TRBJ1-5; tentative D call: TRBD1 (6 bases). Between the trimmed V and J ends, which lost 2 bases and 0 bases, there was a span of 9 bases. The CDR3 spans 15 residues. CDR1 and CDR2 from the germline V gene are SGHTS and YDEGEE. Filled out from reference TRBV5-8 and TRBJ1-5, the complete variable domain reads EAGVTQSPTHLIKTRGQQATLRCSPISGHTSVYWYQQALGLGLQFLLWYDEGEERNRGNFPPRFSGRQFPNYSSELNVNALELEDSALYLCASSLRGHSNQPQHFGDGTRLSIL.

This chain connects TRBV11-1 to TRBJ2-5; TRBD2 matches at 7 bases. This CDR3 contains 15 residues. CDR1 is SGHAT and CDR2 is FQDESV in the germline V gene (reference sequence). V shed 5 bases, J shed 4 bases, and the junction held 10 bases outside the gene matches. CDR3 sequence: CASSTPLAGVETQYF. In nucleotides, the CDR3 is TGTGCCAGCAGCACACCTCTCGCGGGAGTAGAGACCCAGTACTTC.

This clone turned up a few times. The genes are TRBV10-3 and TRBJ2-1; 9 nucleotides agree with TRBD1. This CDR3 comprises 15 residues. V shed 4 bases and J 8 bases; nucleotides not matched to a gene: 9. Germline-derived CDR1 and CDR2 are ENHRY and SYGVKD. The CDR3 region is CAISGTGTGPDEQFF. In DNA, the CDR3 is TGTGCCATCAGTGGGACCGGGACAGGGCCGGATGAGCAGTTCTTC.

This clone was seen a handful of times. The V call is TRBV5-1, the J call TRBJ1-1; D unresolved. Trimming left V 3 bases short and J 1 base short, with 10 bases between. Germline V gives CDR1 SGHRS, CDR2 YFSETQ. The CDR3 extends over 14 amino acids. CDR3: CASSSRAQNTEAFF. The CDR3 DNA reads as TGCGCCAGCAGCTCGCGGGCCCAGAACACTGAAGCTTTCTTT.

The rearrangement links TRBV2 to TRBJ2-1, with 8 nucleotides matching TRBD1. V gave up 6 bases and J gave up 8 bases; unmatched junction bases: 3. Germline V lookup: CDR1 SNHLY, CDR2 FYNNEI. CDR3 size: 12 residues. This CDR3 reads CASRLDRDEQFF. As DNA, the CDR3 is TGTGCCAGCAGACTGGACAGGGATGAGCAGTTCTTC.

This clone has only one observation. The CDR3 is CASSLGRVDSYNEQFF. As DNA, the CDR3 is TGCGCCAGCAGCTTGGGCCGGGTCGACTCCTACAATGAGCAGTTCTTC. This sequence joins TRBV5-1 and TRBJ2-1; D not resolved. Germline lookup yields CDR1 SGHRS and CDR2 YFSETQ. The V end lost 0 bases, the J end lost 0 bases, and 10 bases lay between the germline ends. This CDR3 comprises 16 residues.

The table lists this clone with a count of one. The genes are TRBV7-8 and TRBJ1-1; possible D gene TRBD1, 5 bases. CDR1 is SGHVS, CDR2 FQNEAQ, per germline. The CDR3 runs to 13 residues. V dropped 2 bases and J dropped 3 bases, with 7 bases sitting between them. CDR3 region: CASSLQGYTEAFF. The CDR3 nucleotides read TGTGCCAGCAGCTTACAGGGATACACTGAAGCTTTCTTT.

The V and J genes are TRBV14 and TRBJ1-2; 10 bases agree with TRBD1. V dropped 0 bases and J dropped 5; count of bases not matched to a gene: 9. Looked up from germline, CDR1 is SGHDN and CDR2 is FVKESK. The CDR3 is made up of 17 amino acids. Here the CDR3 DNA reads TGTGCCAGCAGCCAAGATCAAAGGACAGGGGGGAAGTATGGCTACACCTTC. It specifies CASSQDQRTGGKYGYTF.